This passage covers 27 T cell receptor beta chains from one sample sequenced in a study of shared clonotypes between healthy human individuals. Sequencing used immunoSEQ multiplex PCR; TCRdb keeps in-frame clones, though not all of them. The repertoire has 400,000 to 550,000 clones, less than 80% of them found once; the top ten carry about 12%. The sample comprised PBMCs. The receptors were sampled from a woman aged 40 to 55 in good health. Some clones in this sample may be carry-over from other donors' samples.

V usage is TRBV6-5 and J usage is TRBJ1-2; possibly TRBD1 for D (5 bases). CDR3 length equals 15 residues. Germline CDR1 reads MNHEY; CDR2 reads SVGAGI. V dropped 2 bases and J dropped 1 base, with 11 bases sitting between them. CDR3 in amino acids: CASSYASGNNYGYTF. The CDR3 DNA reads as TGTGCCAGCAGTTACGCGTCAGGGAATAACTATGGCTACACCTTC.

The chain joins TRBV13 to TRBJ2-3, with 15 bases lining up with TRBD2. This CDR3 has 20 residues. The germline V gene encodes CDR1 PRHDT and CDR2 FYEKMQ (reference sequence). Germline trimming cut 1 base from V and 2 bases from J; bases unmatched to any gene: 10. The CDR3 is CASSLVGLAGGTLLTDTQYF. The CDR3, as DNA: TGTGCCAGCAGCTTAGTGGGACTAGCGGGAGGCACACTCCTCACAGATACGCAGTATTTT.

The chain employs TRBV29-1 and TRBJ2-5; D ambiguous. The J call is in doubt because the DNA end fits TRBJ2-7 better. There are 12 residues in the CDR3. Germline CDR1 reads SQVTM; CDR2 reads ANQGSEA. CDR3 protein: CSATRSSYEQYF. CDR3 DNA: TGCAGCGCCACGCGGAGTTCCTACGAGCAGTACTTC.

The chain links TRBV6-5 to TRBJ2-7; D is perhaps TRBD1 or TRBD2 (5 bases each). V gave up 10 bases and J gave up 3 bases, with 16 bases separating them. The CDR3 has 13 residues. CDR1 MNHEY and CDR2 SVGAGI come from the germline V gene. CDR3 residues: CATGRGPYYEQYF. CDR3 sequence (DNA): TGTGCCACCGGAAGGGGACCTTACTACGAGCAGTACTTC.

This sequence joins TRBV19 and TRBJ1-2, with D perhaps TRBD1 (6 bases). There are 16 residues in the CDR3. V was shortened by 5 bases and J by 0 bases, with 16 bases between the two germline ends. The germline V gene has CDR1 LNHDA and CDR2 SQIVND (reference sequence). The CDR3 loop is CASSLQQGAANYGYTF. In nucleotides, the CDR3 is TGTGCCAGTAGTCTTCAACAGGGAGCTGCTAACTATGGCTACACCTTC.

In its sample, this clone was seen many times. As DNA, the CDR3 is TGTGCCACCAGCAGAGATTCCCACCGAGATCAGCCCCAGCATTTT. This gives the protein CATSRDSHRDQPQHF. The rearrangement uses TRBV15 and TRBJ1-5; D is undetermined. This CDR3 is 15 amino acids long. Deletions cut 0 bases from V and 5 bases from J, with 11 bases between. Germline V gene data show CDR1 as LNHNV and CDR2 as YYDKDF (reference sequence).

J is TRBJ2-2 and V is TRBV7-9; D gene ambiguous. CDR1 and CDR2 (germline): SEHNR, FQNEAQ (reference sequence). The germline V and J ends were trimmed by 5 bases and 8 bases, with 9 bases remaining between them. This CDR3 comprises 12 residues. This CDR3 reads CASSLQTGELFF. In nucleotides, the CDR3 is TGTGCCAGCAGCCTGCAGACGGGGGAGCTGTTTTTT. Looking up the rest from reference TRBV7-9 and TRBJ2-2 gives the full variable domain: DTGVSQNPRHKITKRGQNVTFRCDPISEHNRLYWYRQTLGQGPEFLTYFQNEAQLEKSRLLSDRFSAERPKGSFSTLEIQRTEQGDSAMYLCASSLQTGELFFGEGSRLTVL.

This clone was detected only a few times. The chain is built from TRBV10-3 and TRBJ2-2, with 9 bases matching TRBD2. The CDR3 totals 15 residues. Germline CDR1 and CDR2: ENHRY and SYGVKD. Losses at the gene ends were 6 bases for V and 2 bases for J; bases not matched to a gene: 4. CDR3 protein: CAISLAGFNTGELFF. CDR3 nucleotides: TGTGCCATCAGCCTAGCGGGGTTCAACACCGGGGAGCTGTTTTTT.

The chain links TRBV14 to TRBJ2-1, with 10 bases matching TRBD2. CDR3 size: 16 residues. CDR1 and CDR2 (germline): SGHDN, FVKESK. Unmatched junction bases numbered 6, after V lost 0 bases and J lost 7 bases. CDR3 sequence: CASSQDQAGGRNEQFF. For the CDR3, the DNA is TGTGCCAGCAGCCAAGATCAAGCGGGAGGGAGGAATGAGCAGTTCTTC.

The chain's CDR3 is CASSYGSAGANVLTF. CDR3 bases: TGTGCCAGCAGTTATGGGTCCGCCGGGGCCAACGTCCTGACTTTC. The chain recombines TRBV6-5 with TRBJ2-6; no clear D. Trimming took off 3 bases at V and 4 bases at J, with 10 bases between the two ends. The CDR3 runs 15 residues. Germline V gene data show CDR1 as MNHEY and CDR2 as SVGAGI.

CDR3 sequence (DNA): TGTGCCAGCAGGGTAGGACGTGGGGATACGCAGTATTTT. It is translated as CASRVGRGDTQYF. This chain connects TRBV2 to TRBJ2-3; D is ambiguous. Trimming pared 6 bases from V and 6 bases from J, leaving 13 bases between. The germline CDR1 and CDR2 sequences are SNHLY and FYNNEI. This CDR3 has 13 amino acids. The variable domain in full, with the rest retrieved from reference TRBV2 and TRBJ2-3, is EPEVTQTPSHQVTQMGQEVILRCVPISNHLYFYWYRQILGQKVEFLVSFYNNEISEKSEIFDDQFSVERPDGSNFTLKIRSTKLEDSAMYFCASRVGRGDTQYFGPGTRLTVL.

CDR3 sequence reads: CSVDRQIQETQYF. In DNA, the CDR3 is TGCAGCGTTGATCGACAGATCCAAGAGACCCAGTACTTC. This chain joins TRBV29-1 and TRBJ2-5, with D maybe TRBD1 (5 bases). The germline gives CDR1 SQVTM, CDR2 ANQGSEA. V lost 3 bases and J 1 base, leaving 9 bases between the germline ends. This CDR3 has 13 residues.

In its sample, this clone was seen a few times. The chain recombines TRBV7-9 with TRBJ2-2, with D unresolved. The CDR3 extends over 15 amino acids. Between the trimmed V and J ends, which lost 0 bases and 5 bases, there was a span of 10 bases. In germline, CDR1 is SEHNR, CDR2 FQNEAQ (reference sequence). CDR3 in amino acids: CASSLALAGTGELFF. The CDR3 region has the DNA TGTGCCAGCAGCTTAGCGTTGGCCGGGACCGGGGAGCTGTTTTTT.

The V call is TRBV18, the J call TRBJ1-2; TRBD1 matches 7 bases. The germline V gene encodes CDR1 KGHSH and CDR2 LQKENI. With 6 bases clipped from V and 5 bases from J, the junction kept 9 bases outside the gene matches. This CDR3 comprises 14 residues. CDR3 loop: CASSPGEGAYGYTF. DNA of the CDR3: TGTGCCAGCTCTCCCGGTGAGGGGGCATATGGCTACACCTTC.

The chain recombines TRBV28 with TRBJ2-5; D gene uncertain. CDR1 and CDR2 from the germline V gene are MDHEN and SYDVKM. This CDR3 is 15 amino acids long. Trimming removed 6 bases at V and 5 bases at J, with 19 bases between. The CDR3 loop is CASSPPGHVMETQYF. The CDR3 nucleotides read TGTGCCAGCAGCCCTCCGGGCCATGTGATGGAGACCCAGTACTTC.

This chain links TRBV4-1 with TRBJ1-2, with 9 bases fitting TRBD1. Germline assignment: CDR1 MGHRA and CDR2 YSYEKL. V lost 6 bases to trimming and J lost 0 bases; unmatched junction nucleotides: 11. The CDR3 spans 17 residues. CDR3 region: CASRQTGGAGANYGYTF. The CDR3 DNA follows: TGCGCCAGCAGACAAACAGGGGGCGCCGGCGCTAACTATGGCTACACCTTC.

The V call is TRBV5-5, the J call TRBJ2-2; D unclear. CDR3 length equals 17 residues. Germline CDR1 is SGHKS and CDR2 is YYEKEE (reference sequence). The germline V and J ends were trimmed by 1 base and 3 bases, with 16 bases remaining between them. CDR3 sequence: CASSLRTSLSDTGELFF. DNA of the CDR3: TGTGCCAGCAGCTTGAGGACCTCCCTTTCGGACACCGGGGAGCTGTTTTTT.

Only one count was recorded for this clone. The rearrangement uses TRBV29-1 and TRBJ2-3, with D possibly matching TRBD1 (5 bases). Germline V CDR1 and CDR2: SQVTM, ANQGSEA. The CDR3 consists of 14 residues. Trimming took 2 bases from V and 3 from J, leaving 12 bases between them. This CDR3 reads CSVEIQGGTDTQYF. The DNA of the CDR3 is TGCAGCGTTGAAATCCAGGGTGGGACAGATACGCAGTATTTT.

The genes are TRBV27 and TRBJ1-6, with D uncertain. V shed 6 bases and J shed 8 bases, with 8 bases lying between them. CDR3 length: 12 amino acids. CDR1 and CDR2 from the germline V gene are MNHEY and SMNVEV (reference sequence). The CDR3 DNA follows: TGTGCCAGCAGGCGGTCGGATTCACCCCTCCACTTT. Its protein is CASRRSDSPLHF.

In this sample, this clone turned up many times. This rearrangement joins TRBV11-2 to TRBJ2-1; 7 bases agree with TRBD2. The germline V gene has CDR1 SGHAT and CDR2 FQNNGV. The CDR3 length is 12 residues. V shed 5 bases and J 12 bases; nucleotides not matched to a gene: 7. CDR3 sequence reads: CASSPGGTRQFF. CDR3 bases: TGTGCCAGCAGCCCCGGGGGGACCCGGCAGTTCTTC.

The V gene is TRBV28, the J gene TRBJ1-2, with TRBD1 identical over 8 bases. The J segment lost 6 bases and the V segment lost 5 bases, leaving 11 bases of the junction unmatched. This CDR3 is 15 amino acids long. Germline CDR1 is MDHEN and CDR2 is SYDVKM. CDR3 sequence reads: CASSRQGIYRDGYTF. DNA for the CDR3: TGTGCCAGCAGTAGACAGGGGATCTATCGAGATGGCTACACCTTC.

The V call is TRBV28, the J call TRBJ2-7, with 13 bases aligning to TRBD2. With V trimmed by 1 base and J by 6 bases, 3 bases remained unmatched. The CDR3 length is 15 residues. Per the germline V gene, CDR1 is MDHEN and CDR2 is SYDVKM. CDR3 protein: CASSLSLAGGVEQYF. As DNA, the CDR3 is TGTGCCAGCAGTTTATCACTAGCGGGAGGGGTCGAGCAGTACTTC.

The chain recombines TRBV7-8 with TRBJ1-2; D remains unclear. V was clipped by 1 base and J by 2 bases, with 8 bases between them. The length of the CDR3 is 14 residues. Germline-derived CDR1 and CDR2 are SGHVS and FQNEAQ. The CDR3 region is CASSLGQTNYGYTF. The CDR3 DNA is TGTGCCAGCAGCTTAGGGCAGACGAACTATGGCTACACCTTC.

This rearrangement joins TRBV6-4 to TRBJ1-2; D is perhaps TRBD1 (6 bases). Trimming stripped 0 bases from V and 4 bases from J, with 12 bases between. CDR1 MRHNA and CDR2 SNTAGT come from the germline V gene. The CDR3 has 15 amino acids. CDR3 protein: CASSDSSQGSYGYTF. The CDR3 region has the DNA TGTGCCAGCAGTGACTCGTCCCAGGGGAGCTATGGCTACACCTTC.

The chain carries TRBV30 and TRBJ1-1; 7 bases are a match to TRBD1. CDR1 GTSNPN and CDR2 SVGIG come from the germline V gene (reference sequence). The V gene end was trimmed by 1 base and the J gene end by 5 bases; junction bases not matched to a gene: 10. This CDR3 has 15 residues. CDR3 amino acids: CAWSGPRTGETEAFF. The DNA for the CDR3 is TGTGCCTGGAGTGGTCCCCGTACAGGGGAGACTGAAGCTTTCTTT. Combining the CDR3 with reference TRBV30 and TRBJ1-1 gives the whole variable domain SQTIHQWPATLVQPVGSPLSLECTVEGTSNPNLYWYRQAAGRGLQLLFYSVGIGQISSEVPQNLSASRPQDRQFILSSKKLLLSDSGFYLCAWSGPRTGETEAFFGQGTRLTVV.

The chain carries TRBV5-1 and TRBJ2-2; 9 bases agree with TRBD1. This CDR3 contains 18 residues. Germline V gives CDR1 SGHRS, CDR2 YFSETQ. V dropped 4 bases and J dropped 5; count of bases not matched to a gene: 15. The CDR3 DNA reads TGCGCCAGCAGCCCAAACGGAGGGACAGGGTTTGGGACCGGGGAGCTGTTTTTT. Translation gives CASSPNGGTGFGTGELFF.

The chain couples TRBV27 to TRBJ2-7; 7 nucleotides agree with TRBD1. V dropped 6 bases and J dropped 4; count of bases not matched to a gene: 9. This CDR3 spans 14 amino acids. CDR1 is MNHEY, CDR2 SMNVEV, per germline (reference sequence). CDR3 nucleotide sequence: TGTGCCAGCAGATTCCGACAGGGTGGGTACGAGCAGTACTTC. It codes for CASRFRQGGYEQYF.